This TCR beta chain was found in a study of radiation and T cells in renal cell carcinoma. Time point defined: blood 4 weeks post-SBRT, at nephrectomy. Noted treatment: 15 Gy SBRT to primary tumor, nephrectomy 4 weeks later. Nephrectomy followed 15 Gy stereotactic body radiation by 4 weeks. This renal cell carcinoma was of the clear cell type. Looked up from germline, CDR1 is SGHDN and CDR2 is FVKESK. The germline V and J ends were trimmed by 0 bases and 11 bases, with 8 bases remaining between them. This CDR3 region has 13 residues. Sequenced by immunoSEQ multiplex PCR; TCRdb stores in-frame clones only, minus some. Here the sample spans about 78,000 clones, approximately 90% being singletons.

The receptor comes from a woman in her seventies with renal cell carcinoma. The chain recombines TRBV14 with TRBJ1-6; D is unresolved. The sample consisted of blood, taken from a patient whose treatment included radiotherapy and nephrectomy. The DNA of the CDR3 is TGTGCCAGCAGCCAAGATCTGGGCCCACCCCTCCACTTT. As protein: CASSQDLGPPLHF.